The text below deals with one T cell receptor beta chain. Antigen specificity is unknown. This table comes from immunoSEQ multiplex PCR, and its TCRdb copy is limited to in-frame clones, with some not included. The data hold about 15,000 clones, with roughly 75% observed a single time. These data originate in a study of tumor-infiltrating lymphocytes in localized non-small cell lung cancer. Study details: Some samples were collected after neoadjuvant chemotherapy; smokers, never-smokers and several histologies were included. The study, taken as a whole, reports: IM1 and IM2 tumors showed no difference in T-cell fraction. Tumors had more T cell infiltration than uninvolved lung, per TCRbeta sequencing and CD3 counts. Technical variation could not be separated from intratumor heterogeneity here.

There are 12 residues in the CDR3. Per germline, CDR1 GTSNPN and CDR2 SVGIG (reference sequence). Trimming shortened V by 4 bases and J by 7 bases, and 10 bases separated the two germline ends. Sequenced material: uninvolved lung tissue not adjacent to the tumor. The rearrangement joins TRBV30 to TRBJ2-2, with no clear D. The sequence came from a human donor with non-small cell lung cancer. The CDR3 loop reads CAWNPWGGELFF. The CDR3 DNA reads TGTGCCTGGAACCCCTGGGGCGGGGAGCTGTTTTTT.